This TCR beta chain comes out of a study of patients and donors after allogeneic stem cell transplantation (dated by TCRdb to the early 2020s). The method was RT-PCR. The listed sequencing device is NextSeq 550. TCRdb's own reprocessing of the public reads used fastp at Q25 and MiXCR and kept productive beta chains. Rows are unified per CDR3 protein, each entry keeping the most common DNA and genes. The sample table lists about 40,000 distinct CDR3 sequences, more than 30% of them with a count of one. About three quarters of the sample is taken by the ten largest. A note on this clonotype: Its antigen specificity is not known. One base away there is no much larger clone; base qualities are not given.

CDR1 and CDR2 were assigned from the germline V gene as MNHEY and SVGEGT. V is cut by 4 bases and J by 3 bases, and the space between the germline ends is 10 bases. The CDR3 goes from the cysteine to the phenylalanine over 13 residues. Of all the DNA, just the CDR3 is kept, 39 bases in frame from base 1. The origin of this receptor is a human donor who was either an allogeneic HSCT recipient or a stem cell or donor lymphocyte infusion donor (not recorded which). It is not recorded whose cells these are; they may come from a transplant donor. The rearranged segments are TRBV6-2 or TRBV6-3 and TRBJ2-7, with a weak D call of TRBD1 (6 bases match). The sequencing sample was made of blood, either unsorted or a sorted T cell fraction (not recorded which). The CDR3 reads as follows: CASSWGHRYEQYF. Read as DNA, the sequence is TGTGCCAGCAGTTGGGGACACCGCTACGAGCAGTACTTC.